The T cell receptor beta chain described here comes from a study of cytomegalovirus exposure and HLA in healthy donors. The CDR3 totals 13 residues. Germline loops: CDR1 SQVTM, CDR2 ANQGSEA. The V gene lost 4 bases and the J gene lost 0 bases, with 6 bases spanning the gap. PCR primers comprised 60 Vbeta and 13 Jbeta primers. Repertoires were generated with immunoSEQ multiplex PCR, while TCRdb's copy carries only in-frame clones and drops some. Among 100,000 to 150,000 clones listed, less than 80% were seen once. Sequences were obtained from PBMCs. The TCR sequence derives from a woman aged 45-59 years in good health and CMV-seronegative. V gene TRBV29-1 combines with J gene TRBJ1-4; D unclear. The CDR3 sequence: CSVGGSTNEKLFF. The CDR3 DNA reads as TGCAGCGTTGGAGGATCAACTAATGAAAAACTGTTTTTT. The full variable domain, its missing parts supplied by reference TRBV29-1 and TRBJ1-4, is SAVISQKPSRDICQRGTSLTIQCQVDSQVTMMFWYRQQPGQSLTLIATANQGSEATYESGFVIDKFPISRPNLTFSTLTVSNMSPEDSSIYLCSVGGSTNEKLFFGSGTQLSVL.